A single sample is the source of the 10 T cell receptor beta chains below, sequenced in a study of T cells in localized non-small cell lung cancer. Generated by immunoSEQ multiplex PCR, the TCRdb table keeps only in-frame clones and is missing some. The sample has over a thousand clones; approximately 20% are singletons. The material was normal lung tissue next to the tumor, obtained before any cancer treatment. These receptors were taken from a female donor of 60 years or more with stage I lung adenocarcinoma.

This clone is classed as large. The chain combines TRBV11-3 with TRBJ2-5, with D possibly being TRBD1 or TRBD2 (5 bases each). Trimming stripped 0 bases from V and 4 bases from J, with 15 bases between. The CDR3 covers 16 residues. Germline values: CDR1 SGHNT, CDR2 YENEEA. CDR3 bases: TGTGCCAGCAGCTTAGATGAAATATTTGGGGGAGAGACCCAGTACTTC. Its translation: CASSLDEIFGGETQYF.

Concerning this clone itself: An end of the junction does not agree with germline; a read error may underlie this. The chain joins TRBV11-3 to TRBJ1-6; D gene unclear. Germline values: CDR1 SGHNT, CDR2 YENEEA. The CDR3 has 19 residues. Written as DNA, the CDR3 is TGTGCTAGCAGCTCCCCGGCAGGACTGCAGGCGTCCTATAATTCACCCCTCCACTTT. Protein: CASSSPAGLQASYNSPLHF.

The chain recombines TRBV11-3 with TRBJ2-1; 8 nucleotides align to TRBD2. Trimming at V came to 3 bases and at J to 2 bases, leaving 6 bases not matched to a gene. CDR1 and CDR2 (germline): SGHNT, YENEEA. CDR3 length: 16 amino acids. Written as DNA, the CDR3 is TGTGCCAGCAGCTTGGCTCGCGGGGGGACCTACAATGAGCAGTTCTTC. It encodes CASSLARGGTYNEQFF. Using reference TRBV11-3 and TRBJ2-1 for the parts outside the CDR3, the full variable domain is EAGVVQSPRYKIIEKKQPVAFWCNPISGHNTLYWYLQNLGQGPELLIRYENEEAVDDSQLPKDRFSAERLKGVDSTLKIQPAELGDSAVYLCASSLARGGTYNEQFFGPGTRLTVL.

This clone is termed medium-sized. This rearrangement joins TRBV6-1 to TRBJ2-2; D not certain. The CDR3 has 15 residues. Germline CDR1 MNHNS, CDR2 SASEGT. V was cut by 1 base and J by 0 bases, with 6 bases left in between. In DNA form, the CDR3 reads TGTGCCAGCAGTGAAGTTCCTTCGAACACCGGGGAGCTGTTTTTT. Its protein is CASSEVPSNTGELFF.

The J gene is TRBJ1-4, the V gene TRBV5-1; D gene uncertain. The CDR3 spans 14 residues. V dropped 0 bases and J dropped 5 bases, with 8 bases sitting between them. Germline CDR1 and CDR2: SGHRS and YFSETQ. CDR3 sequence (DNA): TGCGCCAGCAGCTTGGCGGCTCGGAATGAAAAACTGTTTTTT. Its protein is CASSLAARNEKLFF.

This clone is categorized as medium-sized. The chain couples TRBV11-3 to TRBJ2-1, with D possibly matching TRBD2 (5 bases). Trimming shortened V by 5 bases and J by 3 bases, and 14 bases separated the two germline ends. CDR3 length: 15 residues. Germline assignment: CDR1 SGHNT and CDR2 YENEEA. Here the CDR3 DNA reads TGTGCCAGCAGCGTCGAGGACTCCCGCTACAATGAGCAGTTCTTC. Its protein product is CASSVEDSRYNEQFF. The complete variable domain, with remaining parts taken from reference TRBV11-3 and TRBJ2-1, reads EAGVVQSPRYKIIEKKQPVAFWCNPISGHNTLYWYLQNLGQGPELLIRYENEEAVDDSQLPKDRFSAERLKGVDSTLKIQPAELGDSAVYLCASSVEDSRYNEQFFGPGTRLTVL.

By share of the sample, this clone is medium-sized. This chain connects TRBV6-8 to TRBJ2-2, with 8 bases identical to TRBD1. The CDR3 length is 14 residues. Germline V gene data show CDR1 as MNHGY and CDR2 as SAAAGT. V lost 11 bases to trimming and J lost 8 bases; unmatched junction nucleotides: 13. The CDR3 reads CAVNYDRGSGELFF. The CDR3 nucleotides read TGTGCCGTTAACTACGACAGGGGATCTGGGGAGCTGTTTTTT.

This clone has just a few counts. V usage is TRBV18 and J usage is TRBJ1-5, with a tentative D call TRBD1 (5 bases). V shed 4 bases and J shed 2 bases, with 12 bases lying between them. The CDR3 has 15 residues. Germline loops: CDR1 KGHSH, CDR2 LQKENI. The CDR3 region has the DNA TGTGCCAGCTCACAGGGGCCGGCGGGCAATCAGCCCCAGCATTTT. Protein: CASSQGPAGNQPQHF. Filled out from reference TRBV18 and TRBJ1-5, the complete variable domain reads NAGVMQNPRHLVRRRGQEARLRCSPMKGHSHVYWYRQLPEEGLKFMVYLQKENIIDESGMPKERFSAEFPKEGPSILRIQQVVRGDSAAYFCASSQGPAGNQPQHFGDGTRLSIL.

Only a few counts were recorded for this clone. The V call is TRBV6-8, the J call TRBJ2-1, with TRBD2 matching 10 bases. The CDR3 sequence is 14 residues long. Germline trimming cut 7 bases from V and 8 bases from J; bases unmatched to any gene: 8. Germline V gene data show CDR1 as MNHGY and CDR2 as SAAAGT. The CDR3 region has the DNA TGTGCCAGCATTGTAGCGGGAGGAGGCGATGAGCAGTTCTTC. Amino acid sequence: CASIVAGGGDEQFF.

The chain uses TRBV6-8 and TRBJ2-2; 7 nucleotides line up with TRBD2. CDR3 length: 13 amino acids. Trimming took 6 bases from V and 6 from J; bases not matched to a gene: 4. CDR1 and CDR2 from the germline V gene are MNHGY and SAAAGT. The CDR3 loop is CASRLGRAGELFF. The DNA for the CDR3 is TGTGCCAGCAGACTGGGGAGGGCCGGGGAGCTGTTTTTT.